These T cell receptor beta chains were read from a single sample in a study of memory CD4+ T cells and cytomegalovirus serostatus. Measured with immunoSEQ multiplex PCR; TCRdb has only the in-frame clones, and not every one. The sample has around 45,000 clones, roughly four fifths seen once; the top ten hold about 1.1%. The specimen sequenced was memory CD4+ T cells from blood. The receptors derive from an adult in good health and CMV-seropositive. Both conserved end residues are part of each CDR3. D genes are given only for firm matches.

TRBV10-1	.	12	TRBJ2-3	CASSESRDTQYF
TRBV28	TRBD1	14	TRBJ1-4	CASNNQGADEKLFF
TRBV2	.	14	TRBJ1-2	CASTEERENYGYTF
TRBV27	TRBD2	13	TRBJ2-2	CASSFGGTGELFF
TRBV5-4	.	13	TRBJ1-2	CATRRPGDYGYTF
TRBV2	TRBD1	14	TRBJ2-5	CASRTGTGSETQYF
TRBV5-1	.	13	TRBJ1-2	CASSLAGLWGYTF
TRBV6-1	TRBD1	17	TRBJ1-6	CASSKDRERLRNSPLHF
TRBV10-1	.	13	TRBJ1-5	CARPHVSNQPQHF
TRBV11-2	.	14	TRBJ2-7	CASSQIYDSYEQYF
TRBV5-8	.	12	TRBJ2-7	CASSADSYEQYF
TRBV15	TRBD2	17	TRBJ2-1	CATSRERAGDSYNEQFF
TRBV5-1	TRBD2	15	TRBJ2-1	CASSTGGSSYNEQFF
TRBV5-1	.	15	TRBJ1-4	CASSLAGSGSEKLFF
TRBV7-2	.	14	TRBJ2-5	CASSLASGEETQYF
TRBV7-2	TRBD1	18	TRBJ1-4	CASPPFRDRVRENEKLFF
TRBV4-2	.	15	TRBJ2-5	CASSPRQDGGETQYF
TRBV7-8	.	13	TRBJ2-3	CASSFSSSDTQYF
TRBV9	TRBD1	14	TRBJ1-1	CASSGTGIDTEAFF
TRBV7-9	.	14	TRBJ1-1	CASSVQGRSTEAFF
TRBV5-6	.	14	TRBJ2-1	CASSRSGAYNEQFF
TRBV2	TRBD2	13	TRBJ2-1	CASSPLAGNEQFF
TRBV6-6	.	15	TRBJ1-3	CASRLGPGMGNTIYF
TRBV5-1	.	13	TRBJ2-7	CASSRFGGDEQYF
TRBV11-2	.	14	TRBJ2-5	CASSLLAQQETQYF
TRBV5-1	TRBD2	16	TRBJ2-7	CASSLDPTSGAAWQYF
TRBV7-2	.	13	TRBJ2-5	CASSLRVQETQYF
TRBV6-1	TRBD1	13	TRBJ1-2	CASSEDRGGGYTF
TRBV2	TRBD1	14	TRBJ2-7	CASSSGTGSYEQYF
TRBV7-8	.	14	TRBJ1-1	CASSYGESNTEAFF
TRBV5-4	TRBD2	15	TRBJ2-7	CASSSPLAGGREQYF
TRBV6-5	TRBD2	16	TRBJ2-3	CASSSPLRGGTDTQYF
TRBV4-2	.	14	TRBJ1-4	CASSPERNNEKLFF
TRBV7-2	.	15	TRBJ1-2	CASSPWRGGSYGYTF
TRBV4-2	TRBD2	14	TRBJ2-5	CASSQERGGGTQYF
TRBV14	.	15	TRBJ2-7	CASSPLGTVYYEQYF
TRBV7-2	.	14	TRBJ1-1	CASSLDFWGTEAFF
TRBV4-3	.	17	TRBJ1-3	CASSQDAGANSGNTIYF
TRBV7-8	.	14	TRBJ2-2	CASSLVVYTGELFF
TRBV15	.	13	TRBJ2-5	CATRRVGRETQYF
TRBV2	.	14	TRBJ2-4	CASISWGRENIQYF
TRBV6-6	TRBD1	15	TRBJ1-6	CASSYAGQGGSPLHF
TRBV19	.	13	TRBJ1-5	CASNRDRNQPQHF
TRBV10-1	.	16	TRBJ2-2	CASSDEGRGVSGELFF
TRBV19	.	16	TRBJ2-2	CASTLLPGANTGELFF
TRBV7-2	.	14	TRBJ1-3	CASSLDSSGNTIYF
TRBV7-9	TRBD1	19	TRBJ2-3	CASSNPGQGADDPTDTQYF
TRBV6-1	TRBD1	13	TRBJ1-6	CASGDRADSPLHF
TRBV11-2	.	13	TRBJ2-3	CASSFFTEDTQYF
TRBV5-1	.	13	TRBJ1-5	CASRQTINQPQHF
TRBV2	.	11	TRBJ2-3	CASRGFDTQYF